A single sample gave rise to the 21 T cell receptor beta chains below, sequenced in a study of T cells in Graves' hyperthyroidism and ophthalmopathy. Researchers took RNA transcripts and amplified the TCR beta CDR3 regions from them. First-round RT-PCR with HTBI primers amplified the TCR CDR3 region. TCRdb re-analysed the multiplex PCR reads in MiXCR, keeping a single row per CDR3 protein. The table shows under 500,000 distinct CDR3 sequences, with more than 13% occurring only once. The sample consisted of blood. The receptors stem from a man aged 45 to 65 with Graves' ophthalmopathy.

This clonotype was observed many times. The CDR3 sequence is CASRRHGELTEAFF. Written as DNA, the CDR3 is TGTGCCAGCAGAAGACACGGCGAACTTACTGAAGCTTTCTTT. The V and J genes are TRBV7-2 and TRBJ1-1, with no clear D. The germline CDR1 and CDR2 sequences are SGHTA and FQGNSA. The CDR3 sequence is 14 residues long. Trimming removed 6 bases from V and 5 bases from J, with 16 bases in between. The whole variable domain, filled in from reference TRBV7-2 and TRBJ1-1, reads GAGVSQSPSNKVTEKGKDVELRCDPISGHTALYWYRQSLGQGLEFLIYFQGNSAPDKSGLPSDRFSAERTGGSVSTLTIQRTQQEDSAVYLCASRRHGELTEAFFGQGTRLTVV.

This clonotype was recorded a few times. The chain recombines TRBV19 with TRBJ1-1; D remains unclear. V dropped 5 bases and J dropped 5 bases, with 15 bases sitting between them. CDR3 length: 14 residues. Germline V lookup: CDR1 LNHDA, CDR2 SQIVND (reference sequence). CDR3 sequence (DNA): TGTGCCAGTAGTCGGGCTTCCCCGGTTACTGAAGCTTTCTTT. Its translation is CASSRASPVTEAFF.

There are many counts of this clonotype. The chain recombines TRBV20-1 with TRBJ2-7; 9 nucleotides align to TRBD2. Germline V CDR1 and CDR2: DFQATT, SNEGSKA (reference sequence). Trimming at V came to 6 bases and at J to 6 bases, leaving 15 bases not matched to a gene. This CDR3 is built from 15 residues. This chain's CDR3 is CSAKGDVREGPEQYF. The CDR3 DNA reads TGCAGTGCCAAAGGGGATGTGCGGGAGGGCCCCGAGCAGTACTTC.

V usage is TRBV5-1 and J usage is TRBJ1-1, with TRBD1 matching over 8 bases. The length of the CDR3 is 16 residues. The germline CDR1 and CDR2 sequences are SGHRS and YFSETQ. J lost 0 bases, V lost 2 bases, and 6 bases had no gene match. The CDR3 protein is CASSFATGALNTEAFF. CDR3 sequence (DNA): TGCGCCAGCAGCTTTGCGACAGGGGCTCTGAACACTGAAGCTTTCTTT.

This clonotype came up many times. This chain joins TRBV2 and TRBJ2-1; D not resolved. Germline CDR1 SNHLY, CDR2 FYNNEI. This CDR3 spans 14 amino acids. V gave up 3 bases and J gave up 2 bases, with 8 bases separating them. This CDR3 reads CASSDAATYNEQFF. CDR3 nucleotides: TGTGCCAGCAGTGATGCAGCGACCTACAATGAGCAGTTCTTC. The full variable domain, with the rest looked up from reference TRBV2 and TRBJ2-1, is EPEVTQTPSHQVTQMGQEVILRCVPISNHLYFYWYRQILGQKVEFLVSFYNNEISEKSEIFDDQFSVERPDGSNFTLKIRSTKLEDSAMYFCASSDAATYNEQFFGPGTRLTVL.

In its sample, this clonotype was seen a few times. The genes are TRBV7-3 and TRBJ1-3; no reliable D call. The germline gives CDR1 SGHTA, CDR2 FQGTGA. Trimming removed 8 bases from V and 1 base from J, with 18 bases in between. CDR3 length: 16 amino acids. CDR3 protein: CASVPGSSPSGNTIYF. In DNA, the CDR3 is TGTGCCAGCGTGCCCGGGTCCTCTCCTTCTGGAAACACCATATATTTT.

This clonotype has ten or more counts. V is TRBV30 and J is TRBJ1-1, with D possibly TRBD1 on 5 matching bases. The germline V gene has CDR1 GTSNPN and CDR2 SVGIG (reference sequence). CDR3 length equals 14 residues. The V end lost 0 bases, the J end lost 2 bases, and 10 bases lay between the germline ends. The chain's CDR3 is CAWSVEGPNTEAFF. Here the CDR3 DNA reads TGTGCCTGGAGTGTTGAGGGGCCAAACACTGAAGCTTTCTTT.

The CDR3 is CASSLPSGLDEQFF. The CDR3 bases are TGCGCCAGCAGCTTGCCTAGCGGTCTCGATGAGCAGTTCTTC. The V gene is TRBV5-1, the J gene TRBJ2-1; 7 nucleotides line up with TRBD2. Germline values: CDR1 SGHRS, CDR2 YFSETQ. CDR3 length: 14 residues. The trim removed 1 base at V and 8 bases at J, leaving 6 bases unmatched.

There are many counts of this clonotype. This chain joins TRBV5-1 and TRBJ2-7, with D tentatively TRBD1 (5 bases). V was shortened by 0 bases and J by 3 bases, with 10 bases between the two germline ends. Germline assignment: CDR1 SGHRS and CDR2 YFSETQ. The CDR3 contains 14 residues. CDR3: CASSLGLTDYEQYF. The CDR3 DNA reads TGCGCCAGCAGCTTGGGCCTGACAGACTACGAGCAGTACTTC.

This clonotype has just a few counts. The chain employs TRBV24-1 and TRBJ2-3; 7 nucleotides line up with TRBD2. The CDR3 consists of 14 residues. Per germline, CDR1 KGHDR and CDR2 SFDVKD. J was trimmed by 0 bases and V by 5 bases; bases with no gene match: 1. Written as DNA, the CDR3 is TGTGCCACCAGTGGGGGGGGGAGCACAGATACGCAGTATTTT. Its translation is CATSGGGSTDTQYF.

Ten or more counts support this clonotype. This chain links TRBV29-1 with TRBJ2-3; D remains ambiguous. CDR3 length: 15 residues. Germline CDR1 reads SQVTM; CDR2 reads ANQGSEA. Trimming cost V 4 bases and J 5 bases, with 19 bases left between them. The CDR3 region has the DNA TGCAGCGTTGCCACTCGAGTAGGTCTTATAGATACGCAGTATTTT. Translation gives CSVATRVGLIDTQYF.

Regarding this clonotype: One base away lies a much larger clone, so this may be a sequencing read error. This chain uses TRBV28 with TRBJ2-3; no clear D. The CDR3 is 15 amino acids. Germline-derived CDR1 and CDR2 are MDHEN and SYDVKM. CDR3 bases: TGTGCCAACAGTTTTTCCCTTCCCCGCACAGATACGCAGTATTTT. It specifies CANSFSLPRTDTQYF.

V and J are TRBV10-3 and TRBJ1-1; 12 bases are shared with TRBD1. Unmatched junction bases numbered 16, after V lost 4 bases and J lost 4 bases. CDR3 length: 19 amino acids. Germline loops: CDR1 ENHRY, CDR2 SYGVKD. The CDR3 DNA follows: TGTGCCATCAGTGGAACCGGGACAGGGGGCGAGGCCCGGGGCACTGAAGCTTTCTTT. This translates into CAISGTGTGGEARGTEAFF.

The table lists this clonotype with many counts. The chain combines TRBV5-1 with TRBJ1-6; no clear D. The CDR3 has 14 residues. Germline V gene data show CDR1 as SGHRS and CDR2 as YFSETQ. V was pared by 2 bases and J by 9 bases, with 12 bases between. Here the CDR3 reads CASSLEGPASPLHF. The CDR3 DNA follows: TGCGCCAGCAGCTTAGAGGGTCCGGCTTCACCCCTCCACTTT.

This clonotype was counted many times. The genes are TRBV20-1 and TRBJ2-1, with TRBD2 as a possible D gene (5 bases). This CDR3 is 12 amino acids long. V was trimmed by 0 bases and J by 10 bases, leaving 10 bases between them. The germline CDR1 and CDR2 sequences are DFQATT and SNEGSKA (reference sequence). The CDR3, as DNA: TGCAGTGCTAGAGAAGGACTGTACGAGCAGTTCTTC. It codes for CSAREGLYEQFF.

This clonotype was counted many times. The chain combines TRBV18 with TRBJ1-6, with D possibly being TRBD1 (6 bases). This CDR3 is 16 amino acids long. Trimming pared 4 bases from V and 6 bases from J, leaving 16 bases between. Germline V CDR1 and CDR2: KGHSH, LQKENI. Here the CDR3 DNA reads TGTGCCAGCTCACGCGAAGCAGGGGCGGGTAATTCACCCCTCCACTTT. Translated, it gives CASSREAGAGNSPLHF.

A remark on this clonotype: The junction does not match germline at one end; this may be a read error. The rearrangement joins TRBV6-2 or TRBV6-3 to TRBJ1-5, with D hard to call. The CDR3 extends over 15 amino acids. Germline CDR1 and CDR2: MNHEY and SVGEGT. CDR3: CASSYSGVSNQPRHF. DNA for the CDR3: TGTGCCAGCAGTTACTCGGGTGTGAGCAATCAGCCCCGGCATTTT.

The chain joins TRBV9 to TRBJ2-5; D gene ambiguous. The CDR3 extends over 14 amino acids. The germline gives CDR1 SGDLS, CDR2 YYNGEE. Trimming took 3 bases from V and 1 from J, leaving 10 bases between them. Here the CDR3 DNA reads TGTGCCAGCAGCGGGAACGAGGTCCAAGAGACCCAGTACTTC. It translates to CASSGNEVQETQYF.

This clonotype was detected ten times or more. J is TRBJ2-7 and V is TRBV28, with a tentative D call TRBD2 (5 bases). V gave up 6 bases and J gave up 7 bases, with 16 bases separating them. Germline values: CDR1 MDHEN, CDR2 SYDVKM. The CDR3 extends over 13 amino acids. This CDR3 reads CASSFQATGEQYF. The CDR3 bases are TGTGCCAGCAGCTTCCAGGCCACGGGGGAGCAGTACTTC.

The genes are TRBV6-1 and TRBJ2-3; D unresolved. The germline V and J ends were trimmed by 11 bases and 6 bases, with 15 bases remaining between them. The length of the CDR3 is 12 residues. The germline V gene encodes CDR1 MNHNS and CDR2 SASEGT. The CDR3: CAGSVQSDTQYF. CDR3 DNA: TGTGCCGGGTCTGTTCAATCGGATACGCAGTATTTT.

Details on this clonotype: At one end, the junction sequence differs from germline, possibly due to a read error. The chain has TRBV5-4 and TRBJ1-1; unclear D gene. CDR1 SGHNT and CDR2 YYREEE come from the germline V gene (reference sequence). This CDR3 comprises 15 residues. The CDR3 here is CASSLAGSGGTEAIF. The CDR3 DNA reads TGTGCCAGCAGCTTGGCCGGTTCAGGAGGCACTGAAGCTATCTTT.